The TCR beta chain under discussion was sequenced for a study of blood T cells in healthy people across ages. With a J-beta primer mix and a sample-barcoded 5' primer, a second PCR ran about 6 to 11 cycles. A 12-random-nucleotide template-switch adaptor tagged each cDNA molecule. From the 5' RACE reads, TCRdb called clonotypes with MiXCR, one entry per CDR3 protein. Of under 850,000 distinct CDR3 sequences listed, about 37% were seen once; the top ten hold approximately 13%. The CDR3 is made up of 15 amino acids. Trimming shortened V by 1 base and J by 2 bases, and 9 bases separated the two germline ends. The germline gives CDR1 SGHTA, CDR2 FQGNSA. The study's findings and limits: Unsorted PBMC input precluded a conclusive naive versus antigen-experienced comparison. TCR beta diversity per million T cells fell roughly linearly with age. Among long-lived donors, naive CD4+ cells were more numerous and diversity higher than in aged donors.

The table lists this clonotype with a count of one. As yet, its antigen is unknown. A much more abundant neighbour one base away suggests this may be a read error. V usage is TRBV7-2 and J usage is TRBJ1-5, with D perhaps TRBD1 (5 bases). This TCR came from a man between 18 and 29 years old in good health. Input material: blood. CDR3 in amino acids: CASSLEWGGNQPQHF. The CDR3 nucleotides are TGTGCCAGCAGCTTAGAATGGGGGGGCAATCAGCCCCAGCATTTT.